The clone carrying this T cell receptor beta chain was observed many times. Its target is not known. This sample was taken from a study of T cells in Graves' hyperthyroidism and ophthalmopathy. Study-wide context: Pretreatment peripheral blood was obtained at initial diagnosis. Study-wide points: Before onset, ophthalmopathy was predicted by the model a median around 6 months earlier.

RNA transcripts gave rise to amplified TCR beta CDR3 regions. The study used the HTBI primer set for a first-round RT-PCR of the TCR CDR3. Each CDR3 protein gets one entry after TCRdb re-called the multiplex PCR reads with MiXCR. This table holds some 510,000 distinct CDR3 sequences, less than 25% found once. The germline gives CDR1 MNHEY, CDR2 SVGAGI. CDR3 length: 13 amino acids. With 3 bases clipped from V and 9 bases from J, the junction kept 1 base outside the gene matches. Sequences were obtained from blood. The chain carries TRBV6-5 and TRBJ1-6; TRBD1 matches 8 bases. The TCR comes from a man aged 18 to 29 with Graves' hyperthyroidism. CDR3 residues: CASSYQGASPLHF. The CDR3 nucleotides read TGTGCCAGCAGTTATCAGGGGGCTTCACCCCTCCACTTT.